Each of the 10 T cell receptor beta chains below was sequenced from the same sample in a study of blood T cells in healthy people across ages. The use of a sample-barcoded 5' primer and a J-beta primer mix characterized a second PCR of about 7 to 12 cycles. TCRdb reprocessed the 5' RACE reads with MiXCR, giving one entry per CDR3 protein. The sample has about 830,000 distinct CDR3 sequences, about three fifths seen once. The sequencing sample was made of blood. The receptors here all came from a man aged 30 to 39 in good health.

V and J are TRBV7-2 and TRBJ2-7; no reliable D call. The V gene's germline CDR1 is SGHTA and CDR2 FQGNSA. V lost 0 bases and J 0 bases, leaving 21 bases between the germline ends. The CDR3 extends over 19 amino acids. CDR3: CASSLASSRGVDNSYEQYF. The CDR3 DNA follows: TGTGCCAGCAGCTTAGCCTCCTCTCGCGGCGTCGATAACTCCTACGAGCAGTACTTC.

The chain couples TRBV11-2 to TRBJ1-2; the D gene is possibly TRBD1 (5 bases). CDR1 is SGHAT, CDR2 FQNNGV, per germline. Trimming pared 1 base from V and 6 bases from J, leaving 15 bases between. CDR3 length: 15 residues. The CDR3 DNA follows: TGTGCCAGCAGCTTAGTCAGGGTTATTTCCGATGGCTACACCTTC. It is translated as CASSLVRVISDGYTF.

This clonotype appeared a few times. This rearrangement joins TRBV3-1 to TRBJ2-5; 10 bases match TRBD2. The better agreement between TRBJ2-7 and the DNA end casts doubt on the J call. Germline V gives CDR1 LGHDT, CDR2 YNNKEL (reference sequence). The CDR3 is made up of 14 amino acids. CDR3 bases: TGTGCCAGCAGCCGATTAGCGGGAGGAAACGAGCAGTACTTC. Protein sequence: CASSRLAGGNEQYF.

In its sample, this clonotype was seen once. The gene calls are TRBV6-2 or TRBV6-3 and TRBJ2-4; D gene ambiguous. The assigned J gene may be wrong: the sequence end matches TRBJ2-7 better. The germline V gene encodes CDR1 MNHEY and CDR2 SVGEGT. This CDR3 is 15 amino acids long. In nucleotides, the CDR3 is TGTGCCAGCAGTTACCAGACTCCAACGGGCTACGAGCAGTACTTC. It codes for CASSYQTPTGYEQYF.

The chain recombines TRBV25-1 with TRBJ1-2, with no clear D. Per the germline V gene, CDR1 is MGHDK and CDR2 is SYGVNS. Trimming pared 3 bases from V and 0 bases from J, leaving 11 bases between. The CDR3 runs to 15 residues. The CDR3 reads CASSDPGQANYGYTF. CDR3 nucleotide sequence: TGTGCCAGCAGTGACCCGGGCCAAGCTAACTATGGCTACACCTTC.

The J gene is TRBJ2-5, the V gene TRBV12-3 or TRBV12-4, with TRBD1 matching over 8 bases. Germline trimming cut 7 bases from V and 2 bases from J; bases unmatched to any gene: 9. The length of the CDR3 is 15 residues. CDR3 in amino acids: CASNTGGTSQETQYF. The CDR3 DNA reads TGTGCCAGCAACACAGGGGGGACCTCACAAGAGACCCAGTACTTC.

The chain is built from TRBV5-1 and TRBJ1-1; D remains unclear. Germline loops: CDR1 SGHRS, CDR2 YFSETQ. The CDR3 is made up of 12 amino acids. The germline V and J ends were trimmed by 5 bases and 6 bases, with 11 bases remaining between them. CDR3 loop: CASRIGDSEAFF. The CDR3 coding sequence is TGCGCCAGCAGGATCGGGGATTCTGAAGCTTTCTTT. Filled out from reference TRBV5-1 and TRBJ1-1, the complete variable domain reads KAGVTQTPRYLIKTRGQQVTLSCSPISGHRSVSWYQQTPGQGLQFLFEYFSETQRNKGNFPGRFSGRQFSNSRSEMNVSTLELGDSALYLCASRIGDSEAFFGQGTRLTVV.

This chain joins TRBV29-1 and TRBJ1-1, with a possible D match to TRBD1 (5 bases). CDR1 and CDR2 (germline): SQVTM, ANQGSEA. Trimming removed 7 bases at V and 0 bases at J, with 12 bases between. The CDR3 contains 13 residues. The CDR3 sequence: CSAATELNTEAFF. The DNA of the CDR3 is TGCAGCGCTGCGACAGAGTTGAACACTGAAGCTTTCTTT. Together with reference TRBV29-1 and TRBJ1-1, the CDR3 gives the full variable domain: SAVISQKPSRDICQRGTSLTIQCQVDSQVTMMFWYRQQPGQSLTLIATANQGSEATYESGFVIDKFPISRPNLTFSTLTVSNMSPEDSSIYLCSAATELNTEAFFGQGTRLTVV.

The CDR3, as DNA: TGTGCCAGCAGTCCCTCACAGGGCATACGGGGCGCGAGAAGGTATGGCTACACCTTC. It yields the protein CASSPSQGIRGARRYGYTF. The J gene is TRBJ1-2, the V gene TRBV28, with D tentatively TRBD1 (6 bases). Germline V CDR1 and CDR2: MDHEN, SYDVKM. V was clipped by 5 bases and J by 5 bases, with 30 bases between them. The CDR3 totals 19 residues.

CDR3 DNA: TGTGCCAGCACCCAGGGTCCAGGGTCCCACTACGAGCAGTACTTC. This encodes CASTQGPGSHYEQYF. The rearrangement joins TRBV9 to TRBJ2-7; a possible D gene is TRBD1 (5 bases). The CDR3 spans 15 residues. V was trimmed by 6 bases and J by 3 bases, leaving 19 bases between them. The germline V gene has CDR1 SGDLS and CDR2 YYNGEE.